Included here is one TCR beta chain sequence, with context. Antigen specificity is unknown. The data were taken from a study of type 1 and type 2 diabetes patients. Findings and limits, study-wide: Age and gender were not matched between study groups.

This CDR3 spans 14 amino acids. The ends were cut back, 6 bases at V and 1 base at J, with 12 bases in the middle. Per germline, CDR1 SGHTA and CDR2 FQGNSA. PCR was run on genomic DNA. A primer set of 30 forward and 13 reverse primers amplified the CDR3. Each CDR3 protein gets one entry after TCRdb re-called the multiplex PCR reads with MiXCR. The sample includes about 250,000 distinct CDR3 sequences, roughly 44% of them seen just once. Source material: peripheral blood mononuclear cells (PBMCs). This chain uses TRBV7-2 with TRBJ1-2, with D unclear. This clonotype originated in a man between 18 and 29 years old with type 2 diabetes. CDR3 region: CASRAGQVNYGYTF. The CDR3 nucleotides read TGTGCCAGCAGAGCCGGGCAGGTTAACTATGGCTACACCTTC.